This T cell receptor (beta chain) comes out of a study of response to subunit inactivated influenza vaccine. General study results and limits: Seasonal influenza vaccination, on each occasion, was suggested by the authors to recruit few new T cells.

This clonotype was seen a few times. Its antigen is still unknown. The junction departs from germline at one end; a sequencing error may be responsible. TCRdb called the RT-PCR reads again in MiXCR, with one record for every CDR3 protein. The table includes hundreds of thousands of distinct CDR3 sequences, 10% to 15% detected once. The TCR comes from a man between 50 and 59 years old who received an inactivated influenza vaccine. The material was PBMCs from blood, obtained about 40 days after vaccination.

The CDR3 protein is CCARDFLGAGGPYEQYF. CDR3 DNA sequence: TGCTGTGCTAGAGATTTCTTGGGAGCGGGAGGGCCATACGAGCAGTACTTC. The chain has TRBV20-1 and TRBJ2-7, with TRBD2 matching over 10 bases. The V gene's germline CDR1 is DFQATT and CDR2 SNEGSKA (reference sequence). The CDR3 extends over 17 amino acids.